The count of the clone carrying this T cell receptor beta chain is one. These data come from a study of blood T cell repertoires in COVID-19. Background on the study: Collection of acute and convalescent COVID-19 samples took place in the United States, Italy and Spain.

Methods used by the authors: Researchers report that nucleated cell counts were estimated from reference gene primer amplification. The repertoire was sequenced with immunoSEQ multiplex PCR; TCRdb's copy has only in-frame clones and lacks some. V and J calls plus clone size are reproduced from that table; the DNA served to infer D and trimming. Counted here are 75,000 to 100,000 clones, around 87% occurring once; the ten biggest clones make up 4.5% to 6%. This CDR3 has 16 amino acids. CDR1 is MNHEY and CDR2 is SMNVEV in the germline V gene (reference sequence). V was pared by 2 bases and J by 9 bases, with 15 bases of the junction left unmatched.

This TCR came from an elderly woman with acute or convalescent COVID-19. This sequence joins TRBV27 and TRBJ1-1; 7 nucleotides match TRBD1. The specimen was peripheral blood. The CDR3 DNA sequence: TGTGCCAGCAGTTTACTTTGGGCGGGACAGCAGCCTAAAGCTTTCTTT. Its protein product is CASSLLWAGQQPKAFF.